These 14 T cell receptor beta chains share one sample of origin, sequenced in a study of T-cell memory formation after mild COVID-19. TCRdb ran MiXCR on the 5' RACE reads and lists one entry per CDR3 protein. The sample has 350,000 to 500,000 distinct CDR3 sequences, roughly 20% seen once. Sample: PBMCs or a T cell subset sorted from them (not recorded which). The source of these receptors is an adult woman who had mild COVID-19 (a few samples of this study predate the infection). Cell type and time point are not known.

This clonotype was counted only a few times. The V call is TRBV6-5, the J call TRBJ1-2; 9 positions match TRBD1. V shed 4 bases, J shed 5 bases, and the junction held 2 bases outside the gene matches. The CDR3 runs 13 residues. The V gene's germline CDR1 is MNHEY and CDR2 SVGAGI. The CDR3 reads CASSWDRVYGYTF. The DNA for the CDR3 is TGTGCCAGCAGTTGGGACAGGGTGTATGGCTACACCTTC.

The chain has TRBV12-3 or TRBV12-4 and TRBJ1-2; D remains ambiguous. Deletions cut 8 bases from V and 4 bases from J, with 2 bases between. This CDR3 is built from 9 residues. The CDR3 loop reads CASLYGYTF. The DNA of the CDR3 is TGTGCCAGCCTCTATGGCTACACCTTC.

For the CDR3, the DNA is TGTGCCAGCAGTTACTCGCAGTATTCGGGCAGGGGCTACGAGCAGTACTTC. It specifies CASSYSQYSGRGYEQYF. The J gene is TRBJ2-7, the V gene TRBV6-5, with D possibly matching TRBD1 (6 bases). Per the germline V gene, CDR1 is MNHEY and CDR2 is SVGAGI. With 0 bases removed from V and 3 bases from J, the gap between germline ends came to 18 bases. This CDR3 spans 17 amino acids.

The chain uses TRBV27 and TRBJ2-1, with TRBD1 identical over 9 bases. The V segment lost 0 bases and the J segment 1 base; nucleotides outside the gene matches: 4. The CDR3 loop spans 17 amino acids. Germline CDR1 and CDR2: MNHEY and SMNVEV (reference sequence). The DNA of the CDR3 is TGTGCCAGCAGTTTATCGGGACAGGGATCTTCCTACAATGAGCAGTTCTTC. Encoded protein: CASSLSGQGSSYNEQFF.

The CDR3 loop reads CASSGGNYEQYF. In DNA form, the CDR3 reads TGTGCCAGCAGTGGGGGGAACTACGAGCAGTACTTC. The chain has TRBV25-1 and TRBJ2-7, with D perhaps assigned TRBD1 or TRBD2 (5 bases each). Trimming shortened V by 4 bases and J by 3 bases, and 7 bases separated the two germline ends. The germline gives CDR1 MGHDK, CDR2 SYGVNS. This CDR3 has 12 residues.

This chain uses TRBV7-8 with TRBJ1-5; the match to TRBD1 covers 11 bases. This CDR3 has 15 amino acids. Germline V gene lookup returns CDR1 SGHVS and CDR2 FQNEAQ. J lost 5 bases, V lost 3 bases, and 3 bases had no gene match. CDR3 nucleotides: TGTGCCAGCAGCTTGGGGACAGGGGGGGATCAGCCCCAGCATTTT. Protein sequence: CASSLGTGGDQPQHF.

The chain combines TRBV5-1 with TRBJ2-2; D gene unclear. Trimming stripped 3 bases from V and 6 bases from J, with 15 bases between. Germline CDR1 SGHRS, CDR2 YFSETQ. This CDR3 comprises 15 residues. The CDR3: CASSSAARGPGELFF. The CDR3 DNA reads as TGCGCCAGCAGCTCCGCCGCGAGAGGTCCCGGGGAGCTGTTTTTT.

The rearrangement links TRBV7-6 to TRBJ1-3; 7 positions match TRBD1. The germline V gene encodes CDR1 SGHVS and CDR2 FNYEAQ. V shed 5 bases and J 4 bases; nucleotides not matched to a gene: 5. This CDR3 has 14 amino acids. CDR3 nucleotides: TGTGCCAGCAGCCCTACAGGGGTAGGAAACACCATATATTTT. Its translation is CASSPTGVGNTIYF. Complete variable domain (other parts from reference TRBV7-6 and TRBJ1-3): GAGVSQSPRYKVTKRGQDVALRCDPISGHVSLYWYRQALGQGPEFLTYFNYEAQQDKSGLPNDRFSAERPEGSISTLTIQRTEQRDSAMYRCASSPTGVGNTIYFGEGSWLTVV.

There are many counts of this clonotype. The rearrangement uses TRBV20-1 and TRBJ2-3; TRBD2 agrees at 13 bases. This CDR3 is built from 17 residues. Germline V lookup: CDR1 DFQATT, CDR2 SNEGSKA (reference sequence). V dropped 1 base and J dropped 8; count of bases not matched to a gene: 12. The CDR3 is CSARGPGLAGKGGTQYF. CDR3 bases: TGCAGTGCTAGAGGGCCGGGACTAGCGGGAAAGGGTGGTACGCAGTATTTT.

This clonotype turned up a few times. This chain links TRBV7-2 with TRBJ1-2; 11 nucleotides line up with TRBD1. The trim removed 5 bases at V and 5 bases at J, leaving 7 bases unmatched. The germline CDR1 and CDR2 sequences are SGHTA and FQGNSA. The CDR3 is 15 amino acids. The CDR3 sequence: CASSDGQGAGYGYTF. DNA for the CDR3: TGTGCCAGCAGCGACGGACAGGGGGCGGGTTATGGCTACACCTTC.

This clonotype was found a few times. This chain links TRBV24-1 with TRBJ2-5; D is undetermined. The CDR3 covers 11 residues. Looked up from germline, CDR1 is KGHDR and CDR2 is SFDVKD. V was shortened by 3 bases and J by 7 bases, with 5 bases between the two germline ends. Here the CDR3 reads CATSDEGTQYF. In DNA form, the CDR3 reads TGTGCCACCAGTGATGAAGGGACCCAGTACTTC.

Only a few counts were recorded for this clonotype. CDR3 in DNA: TGTGCCAGCAGTCCCGGACACGAAAACCTCTACGAGCAGTACTTC. The encoded protein is CASSPGHENLYEQYF. This chain connects TRBV6-6 to TRBJ2-7; weak D call: TRBD1 (5 bases). The V gene's germline CDR1 is MNHNY and CDR2 SVGAGI (reference sequence). The CDR3 extends over 15 amino acids. Trimming removed 5 bases at V and 3 bases at J, with 17 bases between.

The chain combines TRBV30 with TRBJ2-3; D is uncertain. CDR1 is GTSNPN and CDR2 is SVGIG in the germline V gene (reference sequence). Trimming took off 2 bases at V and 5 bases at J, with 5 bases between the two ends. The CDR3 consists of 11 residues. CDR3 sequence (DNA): TGTGCCTGGAGTCAAGTAGATACGCAGTATTTT. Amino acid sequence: CAWSQVDTQYF.

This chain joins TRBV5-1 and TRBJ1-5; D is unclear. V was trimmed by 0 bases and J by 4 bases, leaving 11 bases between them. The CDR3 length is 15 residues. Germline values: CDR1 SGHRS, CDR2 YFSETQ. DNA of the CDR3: TGCGCCAGCAGCTTGGATGCGACAACTAATCAGCCCCAGCATTTT. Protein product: CASSLDATTNQPQHF.